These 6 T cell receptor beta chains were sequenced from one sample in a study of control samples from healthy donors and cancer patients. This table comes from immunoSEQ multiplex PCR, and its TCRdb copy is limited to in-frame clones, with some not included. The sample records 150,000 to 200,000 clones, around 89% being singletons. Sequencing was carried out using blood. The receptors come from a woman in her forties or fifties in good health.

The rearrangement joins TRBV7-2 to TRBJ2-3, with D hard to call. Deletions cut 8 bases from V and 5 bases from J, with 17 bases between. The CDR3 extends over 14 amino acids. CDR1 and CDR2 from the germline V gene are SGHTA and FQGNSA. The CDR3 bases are TGTGCCAGCGCCCCTCCCCCCCTGGGAGATACGCAGTATTTT. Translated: CASAPPPLGDTQYF.

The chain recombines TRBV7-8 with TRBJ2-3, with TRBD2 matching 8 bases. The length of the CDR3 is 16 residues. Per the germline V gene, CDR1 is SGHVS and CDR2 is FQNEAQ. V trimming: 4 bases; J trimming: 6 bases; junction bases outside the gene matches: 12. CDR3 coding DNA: TGTGCCAGCAGCTCGAACGCGGGACTAGGATTTGATACGCAGTATTTT. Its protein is CASSSNAGLGFDTQYF.

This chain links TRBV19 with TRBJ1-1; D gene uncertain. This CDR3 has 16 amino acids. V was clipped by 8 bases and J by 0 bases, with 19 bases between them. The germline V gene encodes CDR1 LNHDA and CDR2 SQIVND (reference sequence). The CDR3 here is CASAAQKTTMNTEAFF. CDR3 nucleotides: TGTGCCAGTGCCGCGCAGAAAACAACCATGAACACTGAAGCTTTCTTT.

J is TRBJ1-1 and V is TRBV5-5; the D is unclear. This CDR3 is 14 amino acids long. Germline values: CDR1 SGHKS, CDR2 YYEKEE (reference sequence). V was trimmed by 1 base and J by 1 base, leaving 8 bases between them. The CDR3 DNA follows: TGTGCCAGCAGCTTGTTTGGGGAGAACACTGAAGCTTTCTTT. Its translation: CASSLFGENTEAFF. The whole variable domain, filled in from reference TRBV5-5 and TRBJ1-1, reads DAGVTQSPTHLIKTRGQQVTLRCSPISGHKSVSWYQQVLGQGPQFIFQYYEKEERGRGNFPDRFSARQFPNYSSELNVNALLLGDSALYLCASSLFGENTEAFFGQGTRLTVV.

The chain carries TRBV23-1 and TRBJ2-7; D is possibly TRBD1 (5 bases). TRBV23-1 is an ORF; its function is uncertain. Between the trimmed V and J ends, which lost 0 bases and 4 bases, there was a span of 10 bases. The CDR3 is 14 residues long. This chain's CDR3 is CASSQSTGSYEQYF. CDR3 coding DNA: TGCGCCAGCAGTCAATCAACAGGAAGTTACGAGCAGTACTTC.

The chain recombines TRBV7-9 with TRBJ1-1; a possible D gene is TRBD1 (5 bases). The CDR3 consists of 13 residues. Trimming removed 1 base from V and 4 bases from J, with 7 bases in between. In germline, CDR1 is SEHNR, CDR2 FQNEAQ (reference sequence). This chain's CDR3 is CASSLGGTTEAFF. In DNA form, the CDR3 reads TGTGCCAGCAGCTTAGGGGGGACCACTGAAGCTTTCTTT.